The 21 T cell receptor beta chains below were found in one sample sequenced in a study of cytomegalovirus exposure and HLA in healthy donors. This PCR relied on a set of 60 Vbeta primers and 13 Jbeta primers. Here immunoSEQ multiplex PCR was the method, and the copy in TCRdb shows in-frame clones only, minus some. In the table there are 45,000 to 60,000 clones, about 73% of which are singletons. Sequenced input: PBMCs. The origin of the receptors is a man aged 18-30 years in good health and CMV-seronegative.

This clone has just a few counts. The rearrangement joins TRBV29-1 to TRBJ2-2; 11 bases align to TRBD1. CDR3 length: 15 residues. V was pared by 8 bases and J by 4 bases, with 9 bases of the junction left unmatched. Germline V lookup: CDR1 SQVTM, CDR2 ANQGSEA. The CDR3 bases are TGCAGCACAGCTATCGGACAGGGGGCCACCGGGGAGCTGTTTTTT. Its protein product is CSTAIGQGATGELFF.

The chain has TRBV29-1 and TRBJ2-2; 7 bases fit TRBD1. V was pared by 6 bases and J by 0 bases, with 7 bases of the junction left unmatched. The length of the CDR3 is 15 residues. Germline V gene sequence: CDR1 SQVTM, CDR2 ANQGSEA. The CDR3 reads CSVGTASTNTGELFF. The CDR3 DNA follows: TGCAGCGTGGGGACAGCATCCACGAACACCGGGGAGCTGTTTTTT.

This rearrangement joins TRBV9 to TRBJ1-2; tentatively, D is TRBD1 (5 bases). V lost 4 bases and J 6 bases, leaving 10 bases between the germline ends. Germline lookup yields CDR1 SGDLS and CDR2 YYNGEE. The length of the CDR3 is 12 residues. The chain's CDR3 is CASSRQRDGYTF. CDR3 sequence (DNA): TGTGCCAGCAGCCGACAGCGAGATGGCTACACCTTC.

This rearrangement joins TRBV4-1 to TRBJ2-5, with TRBD2 as a possible D gene (5 bases). V lost 1 base and J 1 base, leaving 10 bases between the germline ends. The V gene's germline CDR1 is MGHRA and CDR2 YSYEKL. The CDR3 runs to 15 residues. CDR3 sequence (DNA): TGCGCCAGCAGCCAAGGGACCGGGGTCCAAGAGACCCAGTACTTC. This sequence encodes CASSQGTGVQETQYF.

The V and J genes are TRBV5-1 and TRBJ2-1, with D perhaps matching TRBD1 (5 bases). V lost 5 bases and J lost 6, with 12 bases in between. This CDR3 is built from 13 residues. Germline V gene data show CDR1 as SGHRS and CDR2 as YFSETQ. CDR3 bases: TGCGCCAGCAGGTGGGGCCCCCCCAATGAGCAGTTCTTC. This encodes CASRWGPPNEQFF.

Worth noting for this clone: The conserved phenylalanine or tryptophan normally closing the CDR3 is absent here, so this likely arose from a read error. V gene TRBV4-3 combines with J gene TRBJ1-2; no firm D call. CDR3 length: 16 residues. Trimming removed 0 bases at V and 0 bases at J, with 11 bases between. Germline CDR1 and CDR2: LGHNA and YSLEER. CDR3: CASSQDYPGANYGYTL. CDR3 in DNA: TGCGCCAGCAGCCAAGATTATCCGGGAGCTAACTATGGCTACACCCTC.

The genes are TRBV7-2 and TRBJ1-1; D unresolved. The germline CDR1 and CDR2 sequences are SGHTA and FQGNSA. CDR3 length: 14 residues. V dropped 1 base and J dropped 4 bases, with 10 bases sitting between them. CDR3 nucleotides: TGTGCCAGCAGCTTAGTTTACGGGGTCACTGAAGCTTTCTTT. Its translation is CASSLVYGVTEAFF. The full variable domain, its missing parts supplied by reference TRBV7-2 and TRBJ1-1, is GAGVSQSPSNKVTEKGKDVELRCDPISGHTALYWYRQSLGQGLEFLIYFQGNSAPDKSGLPSDRFSAERTGGSVSTLTIQRTQQEDSAVYLCASSLVYGVTEAFFGQGTRLTVV.

The genes are TRBV11-2 and TRBJ2-7, with 16 positions matching TRBD2. This CDR3 has 17 residues. V gave up 1 base and J gave up 2 bases; unmatched junction bases: 2. CDR1 SGHAT and CDR2 FQNNGV come from the germline V gene. The CDR3 coding sequence is TGTGCCAGCAGCTTAGGAGGGACTAGCGGGAGGGCCTACGAGCAGTACTTC. It translates to CASSLGGTSGRAYEQYF. The complete variable domain, with remaining parts taken from reference TRBV11-2 and TRBJ2-7, reads EAGVAQSPRYKIIEKRQSVAFWCNPISGHATLYWYQQILGQGPKLLIQFQNNGVVDDSQLPKDRFSAERLKGVDSTLKIQPAKLEDSAVYLCASSLGGTSGRAYEQYFGPGTRLTVT.

The V call is TRBV2, the J call TRBJ2-7; D is undetermined. The CDR3 length is 12 residues. Trimming took 8 bases from V and 2 from J, leaving 10 bases between them. Germline CDR1 reads SNHLY; CDR2 reads FYNNEI. CDR3 residues: CASRGDTYEQYF. CDR3 bases: TGTGCCAGCCGAGGCGATACCTACGAGCAGTACTTC.

The CDR3 sequence is CASSIESQEAFF. CDR3 DNA: TGTGCCAGTAGTATAGAATCACAGGAAGCTTTCTTT. The chain links TRBV19 to TRBJ1-1; D gene ambiguous. This CDR3 comprises 12 residues. V was clipped by 0 bases and J by 8 bases, with 7 bases between them. Germline loops: CDR1 LNHDA, CDR2 SQIVND (reference sequence).

This chain links TRBV9 with TRBJ2-7; possibly TRBD2 for D (6 bases). Germline lookup yields CDR1 SGDLS and CDR2 YYNGEE. Deletions cut 0 bases from V and 3 bases from J, with 13 bases between. This CDR3 region has 15 residues. The CDR3 reads CASSVGAGGVYEQYF. CDR3 sequence (DNA): TGTGCCAGCAGCGTAGGAGCGGGTGGGGTCTACGAGCAGTACTTC.

J is TRBJ1-1 and V is TRBV5-1, with D maybe TRBD1 (5 bases). The CDR3 runs to 16 residues. CDR1 and CDR2 (germline): SGHRS, YFSETQ. Trimming shortened V by 0 bases and J by 5 bases, and 17 bases separated the two germline ends. As DNA, the CDR3 is TGCGCCAGCAGCTTGGCCCAGGGAGCCGGAGGGACTGAAGCTTTCTTT. It yields the protein CASSLAQGAGGTEAFF.

This clone was detected a few times. The chain is built from TRBV30 and TRBJ2-7; 7 positions match TRBD1. CDR1 is GTSNPN and CDR2 is SVGIG in the germline V gene (reference sequence). This CDR3 contains 15 residues. Unmatched junction bases numbered 12, after V lost 1 base and J lost 6 bases. The CDR3 loop is CAWSALLGQHSEQYF. CDR3 sequence (DNA): TGTGCCTGGAGTGCACTCTTGGGACAGCATTCCGAGCAGTACTTC.

In DNA form, the CDR3 reads TGTGCCAGCAGTGCCTCCGGGAGATACTACGAGCAGTACTTC. This translates into CASSASGRYYEQYF. The rearrangement links TRBV6-5 to TRBJ2-7, with a weak D call TRBD2 (6 bases). The CDR3 has 14 amino acids. V lost 5 bases and J lost 3, with 14 bases in between. Germline V CDR1 and CDR2: MNHEY, SVGAGI.

The rearrangement joins TRBV6-5 to TRBJ2-7, with a possible D match to TRBD1 (6 bases). V was cut by 6 bases and J by 4 bases, with 16 bases left in between. The CDR3 extends over 14 amino acids. CDR1 is MNHEY, CDR2 SVGAGI, per germline. CDR3 nucleotide sequence: TGTGCCAGCAGGAACGGGATGGGGACATACGAGCAGTACTTC. Protein sequence: CASRNGMGTYEQYF.

CDR3 coding DNA: TGTGCCAGCTCACCCCGACTAGCGGGTGCTACCGGGGAGCTGTTTTTT. Residues: CASSPRLAGATGELFF. The gene calls are TRBV18 and TRBJ2-2, with TRBD2 matching 10 bases. The CDR3 is 16 residues long. The V gene's germline CDR1 is KGHSH and CDR2 LQKENI. The V segment lost 3 bases and the J segment 5 bases; nucleotides outside the gene matches: 6.

The V call is TRBV9, the J call TRBJ2-7; tentative D call: TRBD1 (5 bases). The germline CDR1 and CDR2 sequences are SGDLS and YYNGEE. Deletions cut 0 bases from V and 6 bases from J, with 13 bases between. The CDR3 runs 14 residues. In DNA form, the CDR3 reads TGTGCCAGCAGCGTAGGACAGTTTCCTCCCGAGCAGTACTTC. Protein product: CASSVGQFPPEQYF.

Here the CDR3 DNA reads TGTGCCTGGAGTAGACTAGCGGGAGGCCGTACTGAGCAGTTCTTC. This codes for CAWSRLAGGRTEQFF. The chain links TRBV30 to TRBJ2-1, with TRBD2 identical over 13 bases. V gave up 2 bases and J gave up 9 bases; unmatched junction bases: 7. This CDR3 is built from 15 residues. From germline, CDR1 is GTSNPN and CDR2 SVGIG (reference sequence).

The V and J genes are TRBV29-1 and TRBJ1-3; a weak D match, TRBD1 (6 bases). Germline V gene sequence: CDR1 SQVTM, CDR2 ANQGSEA. The ends were cut back, 3 bases at V and 4 bases at J, with 13 bases in the middle. CDR3 length: 14 residues. The CDR3 here is CSVDQGTSGNTIYF. For the CDR3, the DNA is TGCAGCGTTGATCAGGGGACCTCCGGAAACACCATATATTTT.

The V gene is TRBV27, the J gene TRBJ2-5, with 7 bases lining up with TRBD1. The CDR3 runs 14 residues. Per germline, CDR1 MNHEY and CDR2 SMNVEV (reference sequence). With 8 bases clipped from V and 2 bases from J, the junction kept 8 bases outside the gene matches. CDR3 bases: TGTGCCAGCGTACGAAGGGGGCGACAAGAGACCCAGTACTTC. Its translation: CASVRRGRQETQYF.

The chain employs TRBV4-2 and TRBJ2-7; D not certain. The germline gives CDR1 LGHNA, CDR2 YNFKEQ. V was shortened by 4 bases and J by 1 base, with 14 bases between the two germline ends. The CDR3 sequence is 15 residues long. Here the CDR3 DNA reads TGTGCCAGCAGCCGTCCAGACTTTGGGTCCTACGAGCAGTACTTC. It translates to CASSRPDFGSYEQYF.